One sample yielded the 14 T cell receptor beta chains listed below, sequenced in a study of blood T cells in healthy people across ages. Next came a second PCR, run for roughly 6 to 11 cycles, which used a sample-barcoded 5' primer along with a J-beta primer mix. TCRdb ran MiXCR on the 5' RACE reads and lists one entry per CDR3 protein. The table has about 1.5 million distinct CDR3 sequences, 35% to 45% seen once; the top ten hold just over 4%. Sequenced: blood. The source of these receptors is a woman aged 18 to 35 in good health.

This clonotype turned up a few times. The chain recombines TRBV4-1 with TRBJ1-2; D remains unclear. Germline CDR1 is MGHRA and CDR2 is YSYEKL. The CDR3 spans 12 residues. The V end lost 0 bases, the J end lost 13 bases, and 12 bases lay between the germline ends. Here the CDR3 reads CASSQDRVQRTF. CDR3 coding DNA: TGCGCCAGCAGCCAAGACCGGGTCCAGCGCACCTTC.

The V and J genes are TRBV3-1 and TRBJ2-7, with D perhaps matching TRBD1 (5 bases). CDR3 length: 14 amino acids. Trimming took off 4 bases at V and 2 bases at J, with 12 bases between the two ends. Germline CDR1 and CDR2: LGHDT and YNNKEL (reference sequence). CDR3 loop: CASSPDSAPYEQYF. CDR3 bases: TGTGCCAGCAGCCCAGACAGTGCGCCCTACGAGCAGTACTTC.

This clonotype showed up just once. This chain joins TRBV2 and TRBJ1-2; D not resolved. The CDR3 has 13 amino acids. V was cut by 3 bases and J by 0 bases, with 5 bases left in between. Germline values: CDR1 SNHLY, CDR2 FYNNEI. The CDR3 protein is CASSEWANYGYTF. CDR3 sequence (DNA): TGTGCCAGCAGTGAGTGGGCTAACTATGGCTACACCTTC. Variable domain in full (rest from reference TRBV2 and TRBJ1-2): EPEVTQTPSHQVTQMGQEVILRCVPISNHLYFYWYRQILGQKVEFLVSFYNNEISEKSEIFDDQFSVERPDGSNFTLKIRSTKLEDSAMYFCASSEWANYGYTFGSGTRLTVV.

The CDR3 DNA is TGCGCCAGCCTTCCCTCGGGGACAGGGGCCCCGAGCTCCTACAATGAGCAGTACTTC. Its protein is CASLPSGTGAPSSYNEQYF. J is TRBJ2-1 and V is TRBV4-3; 10 bases map to TRBD1. The J call is doubtful: the DNA matches TRBJ2-7 better. The CDR3 covers 19 residues. Germline lookup yields CDR1 LGHNA and CDR2 YSLEER.

This clonotype was counted only a few times. The rearrangement links TRBV10-3 to TRBJ1-2; D not certain. The CDR3 is 13 residues long. V gave up 3 bases and J gave up 6 bases, with 11 bases separating them. From germline, CDR1 is ENHRY and CDR2 SYGVKD. CDR3 loop: CAISDTRRDGYTF. In DNA, the CDR3 is TGTGCCATCAGTGACACCCGGAGAGATGGCTACACCTTC.

The table lists this clonotype with many counts. The gene calls are TRBV12-3 or TRBV12-4 and TRBJ2-3; D possibly uses TRBD1 or TRBD2 (5 bases each). Trimming left V 7 bases short and J 0 bases short, with 8 bases between. The CDR3 is made up of 13 amino acids. CDR3 residues: CASIRDSTDTQYF. In DNA form, the CDR3 reads TGTGCCAGCATCCGGGACAGCACAGATACGCAGTATTTT.

This clonotype was seen a few times. The chain couples TRBV20-1 to TRBJ2-1, with D possibly being TRBD1 (5 bases). CDR1 and CDR2 from the germline V gene are DFQATT and SNEGSKA (reference sequence). Trimming cost V 6 bases and J 0 bases, with 12 bases left between them. This CDR3 is built from 14 residues. The CDR3 protein is CSAQTVSSYNEQFF. CDR3 bases: TGCAGTGCCCAGACAGTCAGCTCCTACAATGAGCAGTTCTTC.

This clonotype was counted only a few times. This chain joins TRBV12-3 or TRBV12-4 and TRBJ2-7; 8 nucleotides line up with TRBD1. V trimming: 6 bases; J trimming: 6 bases; junction bases outside the gene matches: 7. The CDR3 runs to 13 residues. For the CDR3, the DNA is TGTGCCAGCAGCTCCCTAACAGGGGGCGAGCAGTACTTC. Encoded protein: CASSSLTGGEQYF.

The chain uses TRBV27 and TRBJ2-2; TRBD1 agrees at 7 bases. Germline V gene sequence: CDR1 MNHEY, CDR2 SMNVEV (reference sequence). The V and J ends lost 7 bases and 5 bases, in that order; junction bases with no gene match: 4. The CDR3 runs 13 residues. CDR3 nucleotides: TGTGCCAGCATCCGACAGGGAACCGGGGAGCTGTTTTTT. Translating gives CASIRQGTGELFF.

Concerning this clonotype itself: Compared with germline, one end of the junction differs, possibly owing to a read error. This chain's CDR3 is CAISGSSGFTDMQYF. The CDR3 nucleotides are TGTGCCATCAGTGGAAGTAGCGGCTTCACAGATATGCAGTATTTT. This sequence joins TRBV10-3 and TRBJ2-3; D perhaps matches TRBD2 (6 bases). The CDR3 runs 15 residues. Looked up from germline, CDR1 is ENHRY and CDR2 is SYGVKD.

The chain recombines TRBV11-2 with TRBJ2-1; the match to TRBD2 covers 13 bases. This CDR3 spans 13 amino acids. Germline values: CDR1 SGHAT, CDR2 FQNNGV. Unmatched junction bases numbered 9, after V lost 9 bases and J lost 13 bases. CDR3 sequence reads: CASGRTSGGAQFF. CDR3 in DNA: TGTGCCAGTGGGAGGACTAGCGGGGGAGCCCAGTTCTTC.

The chain employs TRBV29-1 and TRBJ1-1, with D perhaps matching TRBD1 (6 bases). Germline values: CDR1 SQVTM, CDR2 ANQGSEA. The CDR3 runs 14 residues. Trimming took off 0 bases at V and 1 base at J, with 9 bases between the two ends. Here the CDR3 reads CSVEDQQGNTEAFF. CDR3 nucleotides: TGCAGCGTTGAAGATCAACAGGGGAACACTGAAGCTTTCTTT.

The chain joins TRBV3-1 to TRBJ1-1; no reliable D call. The CDR3 spans 13 residues. CDR1 LGHDT and CDR2 YNNKEL come from the germline V gene (reference sequence). V lost 1 base, J lost 5 bases, and 8 bases lay in between. CDR3 loop: CASSQVGSTEAFF. CDR3 nucleotide sequence: TGTGCCAGCAGCCAAGTTGGGAGTACTGAAGCTTTCTTT. Based on the CDR3 plus reference TRBV3-1 and TRBJ1-1, the full variable domain is DTAVSQTPKYLVTQMGNDKSIKCEQNLGHDTMYWYKQDSKKFLKIMFSYNNKELIINETVPNRFSPKSPDKAHLNLHINSLELGDSAVYFCASSQVGSTEAFFGQGTRLTVV.

Note on this clonotype: It may be a read error: a sequence one base away is much more abundant. This chain uses TRBV6-5 with TRBJ2-3; 8 bases fit TRBD1. The CDR3 is 13 residues long. Germline CDR1 reads MNHEY; CDR2 reads SVGAGI. This chain's CDR3 is CVSSYSGQAAQYF. Here the CDR3 DNA reads TGTGTCAGCAGTTACTCGGGACAGGCGGCGCAGTATTTT.